These 20 T cell receptor beta chains came from one sample sequenced in a study of response to subunit inactivated influenza vaccine. Using its own MiXCR run on the RT-PCR reads, TCRdb lists one record per CDR3 protein. Here the sample spans around 480,000 distinct CDR3 sequences, 16% being singletons. The starting material was CD4+ T cells sorted from PBMCs, obtained less than 30 months after vaccination. The receptors were sampled from a man aged 45 to 70 who received an inactivated influenza vaccine.

The V and J genes are TRBV10-3 and TRBJ2-7; possibly TRBD2 for D (6 bases). This CDR3 comprises 14 residues. V shed 5 bases and J shed 4 bases, with 15 bases lying between them. The germline V gene has CDR1 ENHRY and CDR2 SYGVKD. The chain's CDR3 is CAISSSRGSYEQYF. CDR3 nucleotide sequence: TGTGCCATCAGTTCATCGCGGGGCTCGTACGAGCAGTACTTC.

Of note for this clonotype: Sequence at one end of the junction differs from germline and may be a read error. This sequence joins TRBV7-6 and TRBJ1-4; 10 bases are shared with TRBD1. This CDR3 is 15 amino acids long. CDR1 and CDR2 (germline): SGHVS, FNYEAQ. CDR3 residues: CASSPRQGAKEKLFF. The CDR3 DNA reads as TGTGCCAGCAGCCCGAGACAGGGGGCTAAGGAAAAACTGTTTTTT.

In DNA, the CDR3 is TGTGCCAGCAGCCGGGGACTAGCGGGGACAGATACGCAGTATTTT. Protein sequence: CASSRGLAGTDTQYF. The V and J genes are TRBV7-3 and TRBJ2-3; 13 bases agree with TRBD2. In germline, CDR1 is SGHTA, CDR2 FQGTGA. The length of the CDR3 is 15 residues. V trimming: 5 bases; J trimming: 3 bases; junction bases outside the gene matches: 2.

Ten or more counts support this clonotype. This rearrangement joins TRBV5-1 to TRBJ2-1; 12 nucleotides align to TRBD2. CDR1 is SGHRS, CDR2 YFSETQ, per germline. The CDR3 length is 16 residues. V trimming: 0 bases; J trimming: 5 bases; junction bases outside the gene matches: 3. CDR3 in amino acids: CASSLEGLAGHNEQFF. In DNA form, the CDR3 reads TGCGCCAGCAGCTTGGAGGGACTAGCGGGCCACAATGAGCAGTTCTTC.

The genes are TRBV18 and TRBJ1-2, with 12 bases fitting TRBD1. V trimming: 6 bases; J trimming: 4 bases; junction bases outside the gene matches: 6. The CDR3 length is 15 residues. Germline CDR1 and CDR2: KGHSH and LQKENI. The CDR3: CASSLGTGGGYGYTF. In DNA form, the CDR3 reads TGTGCCAGCTCCCTCGGGACAGGGGGCGGCTATGGCTACACCTTC.

At least ten counts were recorded for this clonotype. The gene calls are TRBV10-2 and TRBJ2-7, with TRBD1 matching over 9 bases. Germline CDR1 and CDR2: WSHSY and SAAADI. The CDR3 consists of 13 residues. J lost 11 bases, V lost 2 bases, and 7 bases had no gene match. CDR3 sequence: CASSEGGDRAEYF. In nucleotides, the CDR3 is TGCGCCAGCAGTGAGGGGGGGGACAGGGCAGAGTACTTC.

The rearrangement links TRBV28 to TRBJ2-7; the match to TRBD2 covers 7 bases. The junction had 4 bases not matched to a gene; V was cut back by 5 bases and J by 3 bases. Germline CDR1 MDHEN, CDR2 SYDVKM. The CDR3 consists of 13 residues. This CDR3 reads CASSTGGRYEQYF. The CDR3, as DNA: TGTGCCAGCAGTACGGGAGGACGCTACGAGCAGTACTTC.

This clonotype has more than one count but fewer than ten. This CDR3 reads CASSLRQDVPGELFF. The CDR3, as DNA: TGCGCCAGCAGCTTACGACAGGATGTACCCGGGGAGCTGTTTTTT. The chain employs TRBV5-1 and TRBJ2-2; a weak D match, TRBD1 (6 bases). The germline V gene has CDR1 SGHRS and CDR2 YFSETQ. The CDR3 spans 15 residues. Trimming stripped 2 bases from V and 6 bases from J, with 14 bases between.

A few counts support this clonotype. The chain carries TRBV4-3 and TRBJ2-3, with 9 bases fitting TRBD2. Germline CDR1 is LGHNA and CDR2 is YSLEER. The V segment lost 1 base and the J segment 0 bases; nucleotides outside the gene matches: 2. CDR3 length: 16 residues. This CDR3 is CASSQVAGASTDTQYF. In nucleotides, the CDR3 is TGCGCCAGCAGCCAAGTAGCGGGGGCTAGCACAGATACGCAGTATTTT.

This rearrangement joins TRBV7-8 to TRBJ2-5; perhaps TRBD1 as D (6 bases). The CDR3 sequence is 14 residues long. Germline CDR1 and CDR2: SGHVS and FQNEAQ. The germline V and J ends were trimmed by 4 bases and 0 bases, with 9 bases remaining between them. In DNA, the CDR3 is TGTGCCAGCAGCTCCCAGGGGTACCAAGAGACCCAGTACTTC. Amino acid sequence: CASSSQGYQETQYF.

The sample holds a few counts of this clonotype. V is TRBV5-6 and J is TRBJ2-5; D is undetermined. CDR1 SGHDT and CDR2 YYEEEE come from the germline V gene. The CDR3 totals 13 residues. Between the trimmed V and J ends, which lost 4 bases and 4 bases, there was a span of 11 bases. The CDR3 region has the DNA TGTGCCAGCAGCAGGGAACTTGTAGAGACCCAGTACTTC. Protein product: CASSRELVETQYF.

The V and J genes are TRBV7-2 and TRBJ2-2; perhaps TRBD1 as D (6 bases). The CDR3 spans 15 residues. CDR1 is SGHTA, CDR2 FQGNSA, per germline. V was cut by 1 base and J by 5 bases, with 11 bases left in between. CDR3 amino acids: CASSLVGTQTGELFF. The CDR3 region has the DNA TGTGCCAGCAGCTTAGTGGGGACACAGACCGGGGAGCTGTTTTTT.

The V call is TRBV12-3 or TRBV12-4, the J call TRBJ2-3, with D unclear. The CDR3 is made up of 13 amino acids. V lost 1 base, J lost 11 bases, and 13 bases lay in between. DNA for the CDR3: TGTGCCAGCAGTTTAGGGACCGCGAAATGGCAGTATTTT. The encoded protein is CASSLGTAKWQYF.

This clonotype came up many times. The chain uses TRBV7-9 and TRBJ1-1; D is unclear. CDR1 and CDR2 (germline): SEHNR, FQNEAQ (reference sequence). V shed 2 bases and J shed 5 bases, with 6 bases lying between them. CDR3 length: 12 amino acids. The CDR3 coding sequence is TGTGCCAGCAGCTTACGCTGGACTGAAGCTTTCTTT. Amino acid sequence: CASSLRWTEAFF.

The chain combines TRBV7-2 with TRBJ2-5; D perhaps matches TRBD2 (5 bases). Germline V CDR1 and CDR2: SGHTA, FQGNSA. The CDR3 is made up of 13 amino acids. V was pared by 5 bases and J by 2 bases, with 9 bases between. CDR3 sequence (DNA): TGTGCCAGCAGCGAACGGGGACAAGAGACCCAGTACTTC. This codes for CASSERGQETQYF.

This chain joins TRBV6-1 and TRBJ1-2, with 8 positions matching TRBD1. CDR1 and CDR2 (germline): MNHNS, SASEGT. The CDR3 is 12 amino acids. V trimming: 7 bases; J trimming: 6 bases; junction bases outside the gene matches: 4. The CDR3 DNA reads as TGTGCCAGCAATAGACAGGGGAATGGCTACACCTTC. It specifies CASNRQGNGYTF.

The chain carries TRBV6-1 and TRBJ1-4; a weak D match, TRBD1 (5 bases). Trimming removed 4 bases at V and 8 bases at J, with 17 bases between. Germline CDR1 reads MNHNS; CDR2 reads SASEGT. The CDR3 spans 15 residues. CDR3 region: CASSGGGDVREKLFF. CDR3 coding DNA: TGTGCCAGCAGTGGGGGAGGGGACGTCCGGGAAAAACTGTTTTTT.

In its sample, this clonotype was seen a few times. The chain joins TRBV5-1 to TRBJ2-2; D possibly corresponds to TRBD2 (6 bases). The CDR3 has 15 residues. Germline loops: CDR1 SGHRS, CDR2 YFSETQ. V was trimmed by 9 bases and J by 6 bases, leaving 21 bases between them. CDR3 residues: CATSVGGGGAGELFF. CDR3 DNA: TGCGCCACCTCTGTGGGAGGTGGTGGGGCCGGGGAGCTGTTTTTT.

This clonotype was seen a handful of times. J is TRBJ2-3 and V is TRBV27, with D possibly matching TRBD2 (7 bases). The CDR3 runs to 14 residues. V was pared by 7 bases and J by 5 bases, with 16 bases between. CDR1 MNHEY and CDR2 SMNVEV come from the germline V gene (reference sequence). The CDR3 nucleotides are TGTGCCAGCAAGGGGGAGGGCCGCGGAGATACGCAGTATTTT. Translating gives CASKGEGRGDTQYF.

The V and J genes are TRBV6-5 and TRBJ2-1; TRBD1 matches 8 bases. This CDR3 is built from 17 residues. Germline-derived CDR1 and CDR2 are MNHEY and SVGAGI. The ends lost 2 bases at V and 7 bases at J; junction bases unmatched: 13. The CDR3 reads CASSYTRAGTGENEQFF. The CDR3 DNA follows: TGTGCCAGCAGTTACACACGAGCCGGGACAGGTGAAAATGAGCAGTTCTTC.